This is a list of T cell receptor beta chains from one sample in a study of T-cell reconstitution after alpha-beta-depleted transplantation in children. TCRdb itself ran the PCR reads through MiXCR, one entry per CDR3 protein. The sample includes about 540,000 distinct CDR3 sequences, approximately 20% of them seen just once. This specimen consisted of PBMCs from the stem cell graft donor, obtained from the stem cell graft. These receptors came from a human donor who donated a stem cell graft to a child with acute lymphoblastic leukemia. Both conserved end residues are trimmed from each CDR3.

>TRBV11-2|TRBJ2-2
ASSSLAGGTGELF
>TRBV20-1|TRBJ2-5
SARDGNSGRDLYQETQY
>TRBV29-1|TRBJ2-7
SVEGGAEQY
>TRBV15|TRBJ2-3
ATSSVRDYSSTDTQY
>TRBV4-2|TRBJ2-7
ASSQETGVTSYEQY
>TRBV5-1|TRBJ2-2
ASSLDGQGNTGELF
>TRBV20-1|TRBJ2-4
SARSPQILKEY
>TRBV27|TRBJ1-3
ASSLSYNSGNTIY
>TRBV30|TRBJ1-1
AWSEGTGITEAF
>TRBV5-5|TRBJ2-2
ASSLVRAGELF
>TRBV16|TRBJ1-2
ASRKDDGYT
>TRBV10-3|TRBJ2-2
AISDLQGGTGELF
>TRBV7-9|TRBJ2-5
ASSLVSHQETQY
>TRBV5-1|TRBJ1-5
ASSAGDNSNQPQH
>TRBV7-6|TRBJ2-3
ASSWGLAGGPPDTQY
>TRBV10-3|TRBJ2-5
AISAGLEETQY
>TRBV12-3/TRBV12-4|TRBJ1-1
ASSRGQVLTEAF
>TRBV12-3/TRBV12-4|TRBJ1-6
ASRAGRTNSPLH
>TRBV11-2|TRBJ2-1
ASSRELLPDEQF
>TRBV28|TRBJ2-4
ASSLAGHRQLKNIQY
>TRBV5-5|TRBJ2-7
ASSYQVSEQY
>TRBV5-1|TRBJ2-7
ASSLAGDGYEQY
>TRBV9|TRBJ2-5
ASSVVAGGLGTQY
>TRBV21-1|TRBJ2-2
ASSNDRGSNTGELF
>TRBV9|TRBJ1-5
ASSVDGVQPQH
>TRBV14|TRBJ2-5
ASSLQAGWEETQY